This T cell receptor beta chain was recovered during a study of blood T cells in healthy people across ages. Notes on the study in general: When one million T cells were used, diversity estimates were thought to be underestimates. Shifts in expanded clonotypes may have been confounded by donor CMV status, which was unknown.

V was clipped by 5 bases and J by 1 base, with 14 bases between them. The CDR3 runs 14 residues. The germline CDR1 and CDR2 sequences are DFQATT and SNEGSKA (reference sequence). Next came a second PCR, run for about 6 to 12 cycles, which used a sample-barcoded 5' primer along with a J-beta primer mix. TCRdb fed the 5' RACE reads into MiXCR, producing one record per CDR3 protein. The table lists 2 million or so distinct CDR3 sequences, roughly 52% of them singletons. As concerns this clonotype: Antigen unknown.

The TCR sequence derives from a woman aged 40 to 50 in good health. J is TRBJ2-5 and V is TRBV20-1; D is possibly TRBD2 (6 bases). Sequenced input: blood. As DNA, the CDR3 is TGCAGTGCTGGCTTAATGGGGGGCCAAGAGACCCAGTACTTC. Amino acid sequence: CSAGLMGGQETQYF.